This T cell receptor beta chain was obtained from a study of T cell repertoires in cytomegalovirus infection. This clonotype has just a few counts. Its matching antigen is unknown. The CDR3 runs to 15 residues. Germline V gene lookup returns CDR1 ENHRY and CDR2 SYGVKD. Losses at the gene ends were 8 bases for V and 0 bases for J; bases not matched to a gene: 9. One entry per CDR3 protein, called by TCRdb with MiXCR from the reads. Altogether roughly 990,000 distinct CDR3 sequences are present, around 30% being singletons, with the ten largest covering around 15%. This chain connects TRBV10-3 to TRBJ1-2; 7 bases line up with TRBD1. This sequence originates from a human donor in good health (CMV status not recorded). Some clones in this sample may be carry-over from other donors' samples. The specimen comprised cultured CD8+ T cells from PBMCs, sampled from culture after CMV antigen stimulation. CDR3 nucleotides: TGTGCCATCGCCCTCAGGGGGGATACTAACTATGGCTACACCTTC. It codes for CAIALRGDTNYGYTF.